These 27 T cell receptor beta chains were sequenced from one sample in a study of response to subunit inactivated influenza vaccine. TCRdb called the RT-PCR reads again in MiXCR, with one record for every CDR3 protein. Found here are about 570,000 distinct CDR3 sequences, roughly 12% of them singletons; the top ten hold approximately 11%. Separately, the same data were catalogued under a study of T cells expressing NK-cell markers. That paper states: UMI-tagged 5'RACE template switching yielded the TCR beta cDNA.

Source: PBMCs from blood, taken on the day of vaccination. Every receptor here comes from a man aged 50 or older who received an inactivated influenza vaccine.

This chain uses TRBV5-5 with TRBJ1-6; tentatively, D is TRBD1 (5 bases). Germline CDR1 reads SGHKS; CDR2 reads YYEKEE (reference sequence). The CDR3 extends over 15 amino acids. Trimming took off 0 bases at V and 8 bases at J, with 12 bases between the two ends. CDR3 DNA: TGTGCCAGCAGCTTGGCCCAAGGGGTTTATTCACCCCTCCACTTT. Its protein is CASSLAQGVYSPLHF.

The gene calls are TRBV5-6 and TRBJ2-3, with TRBD2 identical over 16 bases. The CDR3 has 16 residues. Germline assignment: CDR1 SGHDT and CDR2 YYEEEE. The trim removed 3 bases at V and 4 bases at J, leaving 2 bases unmatched. The CDR3 region is CASSWGLAGGSDTQYF. In nucleotides, the CDR3 is TGTGCCAGCAGCTGGGGACTAGCGGGAGGGTCAGATACGCAGTATTTT.

This chain links TRBV29-1 with TRBJ2-3, with D unclear. Trimming cost V 0 bases and J 3 bases, with 10 bases left between them. The CDR3 extends over 14 amino acids. Germline V CDR1 and CDR2: SQVTM, ANQGSEA. The CDR3: CSVEDPHGTDTQYF. The CDR3 DNA sequence: TGCAGCGTTGAAGATCCCCATGGGACAGATACGCAGTATTTT.

This chain links TRBV20-1 with TRBJ1-2; D is unclear. With 1 base removed from V and 5 bases from J, the gap between germline ends came to 17 bases. CDR1 and CDR2 (germline): DFQATT, SNEGSKA (reference sequence). The CDR3 covers 15 residues. The CDR3 loop is CSARGDPLWEYGYTF. In nucleotides, the CDR3 is TGCAGTGCTAGAGGCGACCCTCTATGGGAATATGGCTACACCTTC.

The rearrangement uses TRBV6-1 and TRBJ2-3, with 9 bases that match TRBD2. The CDR3 covers 19 residues. With V trimmed by 6 bases and J by 1 base, 17 bases remained unmatched. Per germline, CDR1 MNHNS and CDR2 SASEGT. The CDR3 spells CASSRFGGGADIGTDTQYF. CDR3 coding DNA: TGTGCCAGCAGCAGATTTGGCGGGGGGGCCGATATTGGCACAGATACGCAGTATTTT.

This clonotype was detected ten times or more. V and J are TRBV6-5 and TRBJ2-2; D is uncertain. The V gene's germline CDR1 is MNHEY and CDR2 SVGAGI. CDR3 size: 14 residues. V dropped 4 bases and J dropped 7 bases, with 13 bases sitting between them. The CDR3 here is CASSLETRSGELFF. CDR3 DNA: TGTGCCAGCAGTTTGGAGACTCGGAGCGGGGAGCTGTTTTTT.

The CDR3 DNA reads as TGCAGTGCGGAGTTCGGAAATTCAAAACTGTTTTTT. This codes for CSAEFGNSKLFF. The V gene is TRBV20-1, the J gene TRBJ1-4, with D unresolved. The CDR3 has 12 amino acids. Germline V gene lookup returns CDR1 DFQATT and CDR2 SNEGSKA (reference sequence). V was cut by 6 bases and J by 10 bases, with 15 bases left in between.

The chain links TRBV12-3 or TRBV12-4 to TRBJ2-1; D call uncertain. Trimming cost V 6 bases and J 6 bases, with 12 bases left between them. The CDR3 contains 13 residues. The CDR3 DNA reads TGTGCCAGCAGCTTATTTGATGGCAATGAGCAGTTCTTC. It specifies CASSLFDGNEQFF.

This clonotype has just a few counts. This chain joins TRBV6-1 and TRBJ2-5, with D possibly being TRBD2 (5 bases). The germline CDR1 and CDR2 sequences are MNHNS and SASEGT. V shed 1 base and J shed 4 bases, with 19 bases lying between them. The CDR3 sequence is 17 residues long. The CDR3, as DNA: TGTGCCAGCAGTGAAGTTTGGAGCGGACTCTTGGGAGAGACCCAGTACTTC. Encoded protein: CASSEVWSGLLGETQYF.

This clonotype showed up just a few times. The V gene is TRBV6-2 or TRBV6-3, the J gene TRBJ2-7, with no clear D. The germline V and J ends were trimmed by 6 bases and 4 bases, with 16 bases remaining between them. CDR1 is MNHEY, CDR2 SVGEGT, per germline. CDR3 length: 14 amino acids. For the CDR3, the DNA is TGTGCCAGCAGCCCCAGACAACCCTATTACGAGCAGTACTTC. It codes for CASSPRQPYYEQYF.

There are many counts of this clonotype. This chain uses TRBV4-2 with TRBJ1-2; D not certain. Germline loops: CDR1 LGHNA, CDR2 YNFKEQ. CDR3 length: 12 amino acids. The V and J ends lost 5 bases and 8 bases respectively, with 12 bases between them. The CDR3 sequence: CASSWTPGGYTF. CDR3 nucleotide sequence: TGTGCCAGCAGCTGGACCCCAGGAGGCTACACCTTC.

The chain recombines TRBV7-2 with TRBJ2-2, with 11 bases lining up with TRBD2. This CDR3 comprises 15 residues. The V gene's germline CDR1 is SGHTA and CDR2 FQGNSA. Trimming at V came to 5 bases and at J to 6 bases, leaving 5 bases not matched to a gene. The CDR3 spells CASSGSSGGAGELFF. CDR3 nucleotides: TGTGCCAGCAGCGGGAGTAGCGGGGGGGCCGGGGAGCTGTTTTTT.

The genes are TRBV20-1 and TRBJ2-5, with TRBD2 matching over 11 bases. Germline CDR1 DFQATT, CDR2 SNEGSKA (reference sequence). Trimming removed 1 base from V and 4 bases from J; junction bases left unmatched: 5. This CDR3 comprises 15 residues. The CDR3 nucleotides read TGCAGTGCTAGAGCTAGCGGGGGGCGGGGAGAGACCCAGTACTTC. Protein sequence: CSARASGGRGETQYF.

The V gene is TRBV10-3, the J gene TRBJ2-1; 9 nucleotides line up with TRBD1. V shed 2 bases and J 6 bases; nucleotides not matched to a gene: 8. This CDR3 spans 16 amino acids. The germline CDR1 and CDR2 sequences are ENHRY and SYGVKD. The CDR3 nucleotides are TGTGCCATCAGTGAGCCGGGACAGGGAGGAGGCAATGAGCAGTTCTTC. Its translation: CAISEPGQGGGNEQFF.

This clonotype came up many times. The gene calls are TRBV12-3 or TRBV12-4 and TRBJ2-2, with D unclear. The V end was cut by 6 bases, the J end by 7 bases, with 6 bases between. This CDR3 region has 11 residues. In nucleotides, the CDR3 is TGTGCCAGCAGGGGAAGCGGGGAGCTGTTTTTT. Its protein product is CASRGSGELFF.

The chain couples TRBV7-9 to TRBJ2-2; D may match TRBD1 or TRBD2 (5 bases each). Germline assignment: CDR1 SEHNR and CDR2 FQNEAQ (reference sequence). CDR3 length equals 16 residues. V gave up 0 bases and J gave up 6 bases, with 14 bases separating them. The chain's CDR3 is CASSLALRRTPGELFF. Written as DNA, the CDR3 is TGTGCCAGCAGCTTAGCCCTCAGGAGGACACCCGGGGAGCTGTTTTTT.

The rearrangement joins TRBV7-9 to TRBJ2-5, with 7 bases aligning to TRBD2. Germline V lookup: CDR1 SEHNR, CDR2 FQNEAQ (reference sequence). The V gene end was trimmed by 4 bases and the J gene end by 4 bases; junction bases not matched to a gene: 12. The CDR3 sequence is 16 residues long. The CDR3 DNA reads as TGTGCCAGCAGCTCCCGATTACTAGCGAAGGGAGAGACCCAGTACTTC. Amino acids: CASSSRLLAKGETQYF.

This clonotype was observed a handful of times. The chain combines TRBV12-3 or TRBV12-4 with TRBJ2-7; 11 bases fit TRBD1. V dropped 6 bases and J dropped 4; count of bases not matched to a gene: 5. This CDR3 is 14 amino acids long. The CDR3 DNA sequence: TGTGCCAGCAGCCGGGGGACAGGGGGGTACGAGCAGTACTTC. It specifies CASSRGTGGYEQYF.

This clonotype was picked up a small number of times. The chain carries TRBV5-1 and TRBJ2-7; D gene uncertain. With 10 bases removed from V and 2 bases from J, the gap between germline ends came to 13 bases. Per germline, CDR1 SGHRS and CDR2 YFSETQ. The CDR3 loop spans 12 amino acids. The CDR3, as DNA: TGCGCCTGCGCCGATGGTCCCTACGAGCAGTACTTC. Encoded protein: CACADGPYEQYF.

This clonotype was recorded a few times. The chain joins TRBV27 to TRBJ2-1; D possibly matches TRBD1 or TRBD2 (6 bases each). Per the germline V gene, CDR1 is MNHEY and CDR2 is SMNVEV (reference sequence). This CDR3 comprises 16 residues. Trimming shortened V by 2 bases and J by 1 base, and 12 bases separated the two germline ends. Written as DNA, the CDR3 is TGTGCCAGCAGTTTAAGGGGGGCCGGATCCTACAATGAGCAGTTCTTC. Translation: CASSLRGAGSYNEQFF.

This clonotype was observed a handful of times. The V and J genes are TRBV6-5 and TRBJ2-7; D is unclear. CDR3 length: 15 amino acids. Germline loops: CDR1 MNHEY, CDR2 SVGAGI. V was shortened by 4 bases and J by 3 bases, with 16 bases between the two germline ends. In DNA, the CDR3 is TGTGCCAGCAGTTCAGGACCTGGGGAATACTACGAGCAGTACTTC. Its translation: CASSSGPGEYYEQYF.

The CDR3 DNA sequence: TGTGCCAGCAGCTCCACAGCGGGAGATTACGAGCAGTACTTC. This translates into CASSSTAGDYEQYF. The rearrangement links TRBV7-2 to TRBJ2-7; TRBD2 matches 8 bases. Germline CDR1 and CDR2: SGHTA and FQGNSA. This CDR3 spans 14 amino acids. Unmatched junction bases numbered 6, after V lost 4 bases and J lost 4 bases.

J is TRBJ2-1 and V is TRBV9, with a tentative D call TRBD1 (6 bases). The CDR3 loop spans 14 amino acids. The germline CDR1 and CDR2 sequences are SGDLS and YYNGEE. V shed 3 bases and J shed 2 bases, with 9 bases lying between them. The CDR3 spells CASSGTATYNEQFF. CDR3 coding DNA: TGTGCCAGCAGCGGGACAGCCACCTACAATGAGCAGTTCTTC.

The CDR3 sequence: CASSNTQQGTETQYF. Written as DNA, the CDR3 is TGTGCCAGCAGCAACACCCAGCAGGGTACGGAGACCCAGTACTTC. The chain uses TRBV11-2 and TRBJ2-5, with D possibly being TRBD1 (5 bases). CDR1 is SGHAT and CDR2 is FQNNGV in the germline V gene. The CDR3 spans 15 residues. V dropped 5 bases and J dropped 5 bases, with 18 bases sitting between them.

A few counts support this clonotype. CDR3 sequence: CAWSSGTGGYSPLHF. DNA of the CDR3: TGTGCCTGGAGTTCGGGGACAGGGGGCTATTCACCCCTCCACTTT. V gene TRBV30 combines with J gene TRBJ1-6; TRBD1 aligns across 12 bases. This CDR3 comprises 15 residues. Germline CDR1 GTSNPN, CDR2 SVGIG (reference sequence). Trimming took 2 bases from V and 8 from J; bases not matched to a gene: 4.

This clonotype has ten or more counts. The chain links TRBV29-1 to TRBJ1-1, with 9 bases that match TRBD1. This CDR3 has 15 amino acids. Trimming cost V 3 bases and J 4 bases; bases outside gene matches: 9. Per germline, CDR1 SQVTM and CDR2 ANQGSEA. The CDR3 loop is CSVDPRRTGATEAFF. In nucleotides, the CDR3 is TGCAGCGTTGACCCGCGGCGGACAGGGGCCACTGAAGCTTTCTTT.

This clonotype was counted a few times. The rearrangement links TRBV4-3 to TRBJ2-1, with D perhaps being TRBD1 or TRBD2 (7 bases each). V lost 4 bases, J lost 6 bases, and 22 bases lay in between. The CDR3 loop spans 17 amino acids. Germline V CDR1 and CDR2: LGHNA, YSLEER. The CDR3 bases are TGCGCCAGCAGCCCTTACGGGGGGTTAACAGGGGCCAATGAGCAGTTCTTC. It yields the protein CASSPYGGLTGANEQFF.